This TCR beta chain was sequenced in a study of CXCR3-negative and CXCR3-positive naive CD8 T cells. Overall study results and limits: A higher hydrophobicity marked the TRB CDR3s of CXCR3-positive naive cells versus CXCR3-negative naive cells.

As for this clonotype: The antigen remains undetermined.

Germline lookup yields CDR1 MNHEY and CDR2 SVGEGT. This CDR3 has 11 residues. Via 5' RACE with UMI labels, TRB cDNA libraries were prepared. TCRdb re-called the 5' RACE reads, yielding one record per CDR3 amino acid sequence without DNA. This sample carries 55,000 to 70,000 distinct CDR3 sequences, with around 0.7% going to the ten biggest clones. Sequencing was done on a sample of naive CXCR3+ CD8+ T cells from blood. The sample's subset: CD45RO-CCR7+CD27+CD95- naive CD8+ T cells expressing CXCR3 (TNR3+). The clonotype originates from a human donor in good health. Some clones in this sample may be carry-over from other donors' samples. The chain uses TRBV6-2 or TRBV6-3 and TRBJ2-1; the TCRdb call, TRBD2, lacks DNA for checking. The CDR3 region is CASSLSDEQFF.